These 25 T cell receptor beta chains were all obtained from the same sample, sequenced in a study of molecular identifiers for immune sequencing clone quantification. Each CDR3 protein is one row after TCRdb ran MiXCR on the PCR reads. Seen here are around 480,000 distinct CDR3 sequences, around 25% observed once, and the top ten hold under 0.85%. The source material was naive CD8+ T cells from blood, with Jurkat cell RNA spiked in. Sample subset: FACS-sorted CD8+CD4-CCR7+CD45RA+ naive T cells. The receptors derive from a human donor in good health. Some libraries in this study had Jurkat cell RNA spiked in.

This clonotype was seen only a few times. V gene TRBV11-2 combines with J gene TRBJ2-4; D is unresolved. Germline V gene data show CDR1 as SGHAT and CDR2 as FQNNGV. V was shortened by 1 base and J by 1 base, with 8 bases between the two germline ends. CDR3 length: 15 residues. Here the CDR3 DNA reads TGTGCCAGCAGCTTAGTCCATGGGGCCAAAAACATTCAGTACTTC. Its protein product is CASSLVHGAKNIQYF.

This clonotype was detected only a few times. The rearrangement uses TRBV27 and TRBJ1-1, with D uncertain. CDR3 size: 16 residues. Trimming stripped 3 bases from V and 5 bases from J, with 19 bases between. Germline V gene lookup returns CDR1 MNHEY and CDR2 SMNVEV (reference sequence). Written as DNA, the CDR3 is TGTGCCAGCAGTTTCACCTCGATTGGGTTTGGGACTGAAGCTTTCTTT. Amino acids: CASSFTSIGFGTEAFF.

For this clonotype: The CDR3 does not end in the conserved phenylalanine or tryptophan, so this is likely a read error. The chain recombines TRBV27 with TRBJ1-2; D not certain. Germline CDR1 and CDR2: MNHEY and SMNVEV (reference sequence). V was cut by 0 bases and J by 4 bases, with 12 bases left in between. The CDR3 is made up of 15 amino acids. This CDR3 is CASSLSGSTRYGYTL. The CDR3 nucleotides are TGTGCCAGCAGTTTATCTGGCAGCACCCGCTATGGCTACACCCTC.

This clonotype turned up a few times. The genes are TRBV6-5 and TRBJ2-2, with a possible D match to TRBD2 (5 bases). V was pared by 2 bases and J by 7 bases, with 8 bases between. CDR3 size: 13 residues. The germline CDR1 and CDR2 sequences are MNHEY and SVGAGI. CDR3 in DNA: TGTGCCAGCAGTTACGCCGCGGGCGGGGAGCTGTTTTTT. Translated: CASSYAAGGELFF.

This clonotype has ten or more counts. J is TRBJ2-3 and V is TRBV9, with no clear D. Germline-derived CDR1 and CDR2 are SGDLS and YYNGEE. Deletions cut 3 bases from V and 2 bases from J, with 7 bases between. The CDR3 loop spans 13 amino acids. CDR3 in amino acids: CASSGDDTDTQYF. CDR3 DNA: TGTGCCAGCAGCGGGGATGACACAGATACGCAGTATTTT.

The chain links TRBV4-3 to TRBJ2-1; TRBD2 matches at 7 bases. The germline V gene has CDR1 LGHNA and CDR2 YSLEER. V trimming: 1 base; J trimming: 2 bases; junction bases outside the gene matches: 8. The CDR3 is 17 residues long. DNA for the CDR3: TGCGCCAGCAGCCAAGGGCTAGCGGCAGAAACCTACAATGAGCAGTTCTTC. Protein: CASSQGLAAETYNEQFF.

CDR3 sequence: CALGVVGFTEAFF. Here the CDR3 DNA reads TGTGCCTTAGGTGTGGTTGGATTCACTGAAGCTTTCTTT. The chain uses TRBV30 and TRBJ1-1; D unresolved. From germline, CDR1 is GTSNPN and CDR2 SVGIG (reference sequence). The length of the CDR3 is 13 residues. Trimming removed 7 bases at V and 4 bases at J, with 16 bases between.

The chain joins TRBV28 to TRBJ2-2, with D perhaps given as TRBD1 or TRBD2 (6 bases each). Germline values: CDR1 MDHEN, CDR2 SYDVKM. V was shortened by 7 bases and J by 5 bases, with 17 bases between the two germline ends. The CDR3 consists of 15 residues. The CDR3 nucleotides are TGTGCCAGCATCTCCTGGGGGGCGGGTACCGGGGAGCTGTTTTTT. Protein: CASISWGAGTGELFF. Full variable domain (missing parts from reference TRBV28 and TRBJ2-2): DVKVTQSSRYLVKRTGEKVFLECVQDMDHENMFWYRQDPGLGLRLIYFSYDVKMKEKGDIPEGYSVSREKKERFSLILESASTNQTSMYLCASISWGAGTGELFFGEGSRLTVL.

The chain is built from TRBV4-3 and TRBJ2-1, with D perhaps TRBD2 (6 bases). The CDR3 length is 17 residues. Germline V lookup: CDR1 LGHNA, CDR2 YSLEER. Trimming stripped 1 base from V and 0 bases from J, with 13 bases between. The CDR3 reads CASSQGLRGNSYNEQFF. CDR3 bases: TGCGCCAGCAGCCAAGGCCTCCGGGGGAACTCCTACAATGAGCAGTTCTTC.

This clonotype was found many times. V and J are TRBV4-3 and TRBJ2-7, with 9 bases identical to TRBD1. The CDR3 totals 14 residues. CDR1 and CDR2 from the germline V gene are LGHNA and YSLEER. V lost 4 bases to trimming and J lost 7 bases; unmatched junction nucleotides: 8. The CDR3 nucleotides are TGCGCCAGCAGCCCCTACACAGGGGGCGGGGAGCAGTACTTC. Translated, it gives CASSPYTGGGEQYF.

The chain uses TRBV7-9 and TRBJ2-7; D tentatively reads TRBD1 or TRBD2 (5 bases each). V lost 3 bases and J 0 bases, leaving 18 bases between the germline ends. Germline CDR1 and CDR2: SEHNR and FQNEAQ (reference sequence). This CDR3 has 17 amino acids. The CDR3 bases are TGTGCCAGCAGCTTCCCAGAGAAGGGACCCTTCTCCTACGAGCAGTACTTC. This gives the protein CASSFPEKGPFSYEQYF.

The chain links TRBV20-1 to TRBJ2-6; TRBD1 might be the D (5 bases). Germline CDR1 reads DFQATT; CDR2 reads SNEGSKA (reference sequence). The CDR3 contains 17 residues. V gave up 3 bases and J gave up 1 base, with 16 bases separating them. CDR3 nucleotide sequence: TGCAGTGCTAGGCAGCAGGGTGAAGTTTCTGGGGCCAACGTCCTGACTTTC. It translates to CSARQQGEVSGANVLTF.

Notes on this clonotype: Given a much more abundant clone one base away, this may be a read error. CDR3 residues: CASSPRAFETESYGYTF. CDR3 bases: TGCGCCAGCAGCCCACGAGCCTTCGAGACGGAGAGCTATGGCTACACCTTC. The chain uses TRBV4-1 and TRBJ1-2; D is undetermined. The CDR3 spans 17 residues. The germline CDR1 and CDR2 sequences are MGHRA and YSYEKL. V shed 4 bases and J shed 4 bases, with 22 bases lying between them.

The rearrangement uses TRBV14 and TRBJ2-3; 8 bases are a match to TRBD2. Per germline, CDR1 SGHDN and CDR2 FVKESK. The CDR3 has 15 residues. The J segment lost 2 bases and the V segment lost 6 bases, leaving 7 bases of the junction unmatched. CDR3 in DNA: TGTGCCAGCAGACGTAGCGGGGAGGTCACAGATACGCAGTATTTT. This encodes CASRRSGEVTDTQYF.

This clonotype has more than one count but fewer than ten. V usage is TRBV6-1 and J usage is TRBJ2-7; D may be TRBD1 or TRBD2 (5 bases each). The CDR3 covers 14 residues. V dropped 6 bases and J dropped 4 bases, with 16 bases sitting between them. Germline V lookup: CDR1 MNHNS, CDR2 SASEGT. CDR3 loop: CASRGWDGLYEQYF. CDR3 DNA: TGTGCCAGCAGAGGGTGGGACGGATTATACGAGCAGTACTTC.

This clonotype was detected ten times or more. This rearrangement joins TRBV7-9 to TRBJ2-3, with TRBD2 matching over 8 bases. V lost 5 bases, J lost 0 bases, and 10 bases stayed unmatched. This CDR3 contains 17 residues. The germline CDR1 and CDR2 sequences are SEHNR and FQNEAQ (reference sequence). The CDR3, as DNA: TGTGCCAGCAGCCGTGGAACTAGCGGAGCTAGCACAGATACGCAGTATTTT. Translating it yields CASSRGTSGASTDTQYF. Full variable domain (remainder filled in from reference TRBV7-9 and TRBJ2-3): DTGVSQNPRHKITKRGQNVTFRCDPISEHNRLYWYRQTLGQGPEFLTYFQNEAQLEKSRLLSDRFSAERPKGSFSTLEIQRTEQGDSAMYLCASSRGTSGASTDTQYFGPGTRLTVL.

The CDR3 coding sequence is TGTGCCAGCAGTACCTCGACCGAGGAGCAGTACTTC. Translation: CASSTSTEEQYF. The rearrangement joins TRBV27 to TRBJ2-7; D not certain. V was pared by 5 bases and J by 7 bases, with 12 bases between. The CDR3 runs 12 residues. Germline V gene data show CDR1 as MNHEY and CDR2 as SMNVEV (reference sequence).

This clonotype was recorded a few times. CDR3: CATWAGMDLRYGYTF. DNA for the CDR3: TGTGCCACGTGGGCAGGGATGGACTTGCGCTATGGCTACACCTTC. This rearrangement joins TRBV19 to TRBJ1-2, with D perhaps matching TRBD1 (5 bases). The CDR3 loop spans 15 amino acids. CDR1 is LNHDA and CDR2 is SQIVND in the germline V gene (reference sequence). V was cut by 10 bases and J by 4 bases, with 22 bases left in between.

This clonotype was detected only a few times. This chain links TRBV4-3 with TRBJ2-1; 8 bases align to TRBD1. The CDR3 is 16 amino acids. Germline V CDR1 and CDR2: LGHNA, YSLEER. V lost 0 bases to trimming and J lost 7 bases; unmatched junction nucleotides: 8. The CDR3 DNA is TGCGCCAGCAGCCAAGATGGGACAGGTACCGGGAATGAGCAGTTCTTC. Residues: CASSQDGTGTGNEQFF.

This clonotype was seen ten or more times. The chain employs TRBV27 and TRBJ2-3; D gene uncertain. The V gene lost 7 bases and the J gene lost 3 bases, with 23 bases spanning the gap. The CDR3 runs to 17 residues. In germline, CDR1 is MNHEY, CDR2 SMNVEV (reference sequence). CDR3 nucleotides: TGTGCCAGCACTCCAGTTCTCGGGCCAAAAATTACAGATACGCAGTATTTT. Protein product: CASTPVLGPKITDTQYF.

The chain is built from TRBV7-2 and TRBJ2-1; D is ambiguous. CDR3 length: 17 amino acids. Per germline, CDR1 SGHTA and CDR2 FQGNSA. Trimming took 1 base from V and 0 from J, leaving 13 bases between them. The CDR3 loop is CASSLGFGTSSYNEQFF. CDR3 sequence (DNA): TGTGCCAGCAGCTTAGGGTTCGGAACTTCCTCCTACAATGAGCAGTTCTTC.

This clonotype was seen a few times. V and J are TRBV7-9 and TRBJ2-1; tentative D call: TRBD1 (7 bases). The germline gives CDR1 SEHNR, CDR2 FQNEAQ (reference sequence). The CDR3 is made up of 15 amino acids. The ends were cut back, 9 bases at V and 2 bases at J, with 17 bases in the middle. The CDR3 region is CASLPQGGTYNEQFF. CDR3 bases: TGTGCCAGTCTCCCCCAGGGGGGTACCTACAATGAGCAGTTCTTC.

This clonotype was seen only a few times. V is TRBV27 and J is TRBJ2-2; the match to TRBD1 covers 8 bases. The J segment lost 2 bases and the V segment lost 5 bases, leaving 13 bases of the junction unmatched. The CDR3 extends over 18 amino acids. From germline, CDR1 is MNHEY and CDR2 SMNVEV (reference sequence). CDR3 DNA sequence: TGTGCCAGCAGTATACTCCCAGGGGGCGCCCATAACACCGGGGAGCTGTTTTTT. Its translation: CASSILPGGAHNTGELFF.

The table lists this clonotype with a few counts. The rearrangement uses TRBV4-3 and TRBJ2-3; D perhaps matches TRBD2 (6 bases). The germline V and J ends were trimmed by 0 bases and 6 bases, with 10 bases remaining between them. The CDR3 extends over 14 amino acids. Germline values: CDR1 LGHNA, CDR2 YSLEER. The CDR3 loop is CASSQDRTSDTQYF. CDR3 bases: TGCGCCAGCAGCCAAGATAGAACTAGCGATACGCAGTATTTT.

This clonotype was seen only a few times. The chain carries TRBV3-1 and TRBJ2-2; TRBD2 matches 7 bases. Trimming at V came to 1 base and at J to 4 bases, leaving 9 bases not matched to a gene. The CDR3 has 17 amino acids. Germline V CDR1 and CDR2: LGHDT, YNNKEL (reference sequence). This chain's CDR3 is CASSQASLAAVTGELFF. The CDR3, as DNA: TGTGCCAGCAGCCAAGCGTCTCTAGCGGCTGTCACCGGGGAGCTGTTTTTT.